This is a list of T cell receptor beta chains from one sample in a study of vaccination effects on CD4 cells after COVID-19. TCRdb's copy holds only in-frame clones and misses some; the assay was immunoSEQ multiplex PCR. Altogether about 32,000 clones are present, 72% being singletons, with the ten largest covering around 12%. These receptors have no identified antigens. Sequenced material: CD4+ T cells from PBMCs cultured with HCoV-229E spike peptides, taken after COVID-19 vaccination. The origin of the receptors is a human donor who received a COVID-19 vaccine. Each CDR3 is given with its conserved first and last residue. D genes are given only for firm matches. Clone size appears in some rows only: once, few, many, or a class for an expanded clone.

.	TRBV5-1	TRBJ2-2	.	CASSLTSLAGRAVGELFF	TGCGCCAGCAGCCTAACCTCATTAGCAGGGAGAGCCGTCGGGGAGCTGTTTTTT
.	TRBV11-3	TRBJ2-2	.	CASSLDYGALGTGELFF	TGTGCCAGCAGCTTAGATTACGGGGCCTTGGGAACCGGGGAGCTGTTTTTT
.	TRBV21-1	TRBJ1-3	once	CASSKRDTGYSGNTIYF	TGTGCCAGCAGCAAACGAGATACAGGTTACTCTGGAAACACCATATATTTT
.	TRBV25-1	TRBJ2-7	.	CASSETDRWKQYF	TGTGCCAGCAGTGAAACCGATCGCTGGAAGCAGTACTTC
.	TRBV5-1	TRBJ2-2	.	CASSLAPATGELFF	TGCGCCAGCAGCTTGGCCCCTGCAACCGGGGAGCTGTTTTTT
TRBD1	TRBV27	TRBJ2-5	.	CASSLSRQGETQYF	TGTGCCAGCAGTTTATCGAGACAGGGGGAGACCCAGTACTTC
.	TRBV21-1	TRBJ2-1	.	CASSKWGRSSGGAIGCNEQFF	TGTGCCAGCAGCAAATGGGGGAGGTCTAGCGGGGGGGCCATAGGGTGCAATGAGCAGTTCTTC
TRBD2	TRBV5-1	TRBJ2-7	.	CASSPSSGVTYEQYF	TGCGCCAGCAGCCCTTCTAGCGGGGTGACCTACGAGCAGTACTTC
.	TRBV20-1	TRBJ2-3	.	CSASTLVATDTQYF	TGCAGTGCTAGTACACTAGTCGCGACAGATACGCAGTATTTT
TRBD1	TRBV5-1	TRBJ2-1	.	CASSPATGGAYNEQFF	TGCGCCAGCAGCCCCGCGACAGGGGGCGCCTACAATGAGCAGTTCTTC
TRBD2	TRBV6-2/TRBV6-3	TRBJ2-1	few	CASSSGLAGGGWNEQFF	TGTGCCAGCAGTTCCGGACTAGCGGGAGGGGGTTGGAATGAGCAGTTCTTC
TRBD1	TRBV6-5	TRBJ1-6	few	CASSYRDRSPLHF	TGTGCCAGCAGTTACCGGGACAGATCACCCCTCCACTTT
TRBD2	TRBV19	TRBJ2-1	.	CASSIGGTRTINEQFF	TGTGCCAGTAGTATAGGGGGGACTAGGACTATCAATGAGCAGTTCTTC
.	TRBV15	TRBJ2-7	.	CATSINPNSYEQYF	TGTGCCACCAGCATAAACCCCAACTCCTACGAGCAGTACTTC
.	TRBV6-5	TRBJ1-3	few	CASTPRPSSGNTIYF	TGTGCCAGCACCCCCCGACCGAGCTCTGGAAACACCATATATTTT
TRBD1	TRBV7-2	TRBJ2-2	.	CASSARQGNTGELFF	TGTGCCAGCAGCGCCCGACAGGGAAACACCGGGGAGCTGTTTTTT
.	TRBV7-9	TRBJ1-2	few	CASSFGGNYGYTF	TGTGCCAGCAGCTTCGGGGGCAACTATGGCTACACCTTC
TRBD1	TRBV18	TRBJ2-7	.	CASSLGQGKWHF	TGTGCCAGCTCATTGGGACAGGGAAAATGGCACTTC
.	TRBV18	TRBJ2-7	few	CASSPEREEQYF	TGTGCCAGCTCACCAGAGAGGGAGGAGCAGTACTTC
TRBD2	TRBV4-2	TRBJ2-7	.	CASSQGTSGSDEQYF	TGTGCCAGCAGCCAAGGAACTAGCGGGAGCGACGAGCAGTACTTC
.	TRBV9	TRBJ2-1	.	CASSVGRVNEQFF	TGTGCCAGCAGCGTAGGGCGGGTCAATGAGCAGTTCTTC
.	TRBV9	TRBJ1-4	few	CASSVGTTNEKLFF	TGTGCCAGCAGCGTAGGAACAACTAATGAAAAACTGTTTTTT
TRBD1	TRBV11-2	TRBJ1-1	.	CASALRGPGANTEAFF	TGTGCCAGCGCCTTAAGGGGGCCAGGGGCGAACACTGAAGCTTTCTTT
.	TRBV5-1	TRBJ2-7	.	CASSLDTGYEQYF	TGCGCCAGCAGCTTGGACACAGGGTACGAGCAGTACTTC
TRBD1	TRBV2	TRBJ2-7	.	CASRVKSGQGIPYEQYF	TGTGCCAGCAGGGTGAAATCGGGACAGGGGATTCCCTACGAGCAGTACTTC
TRBD2	TRBV10-3	TRBJ2-1	.	CAIRGGTTYNEQFF	TGTGCCATCAGGGGCGGGACTACCTACAATGAGCAGTTCTTC
TRBD1	TRBV5-4	TRBJ1-4	.	CASSLKTGTSEKLFF	TGTGCCAGCAGCTTAAAGACAGGGACGAGTGAAAAACTGTTTTTT
.	TRBV29-1	TRBJ1-1	.	CSVGQGANTEAFF	TGCAGCGTTGGCCAGGGTGCGAACACTGAAGCTTTCTTT
TRBD1	TRBV5-1	TRBJ2-1	.	CASSLGGTGPNEQFF	TGCGCCAGCAGCTTAGGCGGGACAGGTCCGAATGAGCAGTTCTTC
.	TRBV3-1/TRBV3-2	TRBJ2-7	few	CASSQLLGPRGVGEQYF	TGTGCCAGCAGCCAGTTGCTGGGACCTAGGGGGGTCGGCGAGCAGTACTTC
.	TRBV7-9	TRBJ1-1	.	CASSLGGGRQFGVNTEAFF	TGTGCCAGCAGCTTAGGGGGTGGCAGGCAATTCGGGGTGAACACTGAAGCTTTCTTT
.	TRBV2	TRBJ1-5	.	CASSENSDQPQHF	TGTGCCAGCAGTGAAAACAGCGATCAGCCCCAGCATTTT
TRBD2	TRBV3-1/TRBV3-2	TRBJ2-3	.	CASSPRTSGRAFTDTQYF	TGTGCCAGCAGCCCGAGGACTAGCGGGAGGGCCTTCACAGATACGCAGTATTTT
TRBD1	TRBV5-4	TRBJ1-2	.	CASSFPGQGTHGYTF	TGTGCCAGCAGCTTCCCGGGACAGGGAACCCATGGCTACACCTTC
.	TRBV5-1	TRBJ1-2	.	CASSPGAENYGYTF	TGCGCCAGCAGCCCCGGGGCGGAGAACTATGGCTACACCTTC
.	TRBV5-1	TRBJ2-7	.	CASSLDGGRSAYEQYF	TGCGCCAGCAGCTTGGACGGGGGGCGTTCAGCCTACGAGCAGTACTTC
.	TRBV7-8	TRBJ1-3	.	CASSLVSRGNTIYF	TGTGCCAGCAGCTTAGTGTCGCGGGGAAACACCATATATTTT
.	TRBV7-9	TRBJ2-6	once	CASSIPGPEGSGANVLTF	TGTGCCAGCAGCATACCGGGTCCAGAGGGCTCTGGGGCCAACGTCCTGACTTTC
.	TRBV19	TRBJ2-5	.	CASSISNQETQYF	TGTGCCAGTAGTATCTCAAACCAAGAGACCCAGTACTTC
.	TRBV19	TRBJ1-1	few	CASSSQLGTEAFF	TGTGCCAGTAGTTCCCAGTTGGGCACTGAAGCTTTCTTT
.	TRBV18	TRBJ2-7	.	CASSPGAGVPYEQYF	TGTGCCAGCTCACCGGGAGCAGGGGTGCCCTACGAGCAGTACTTC
.	TRBV19	TRBJ1-2	.	CASKGPIAVPYGYTF	TGTGCCAGTAAGGGACCGATTGCGGTACCTTATGGCTACACCTTC
TRBD2	TRBV27	TRBJ2-5	.	CASSLSEGLAQETQYF	TGTGCCAGCAGTTTATCGGAGGGACTAGCGCAAGAGACCCAGTACTTC
.	TRBV11-2	TRBJ2-5	.	CASSQHRDSLTLETQYF	TGTGCCAGCAGCCAACACCGGGACTCCTTAACGCTCGAGACCCAGTACTTC
TRBD1	TRBV5-6	TRBJ2-2	.	CASSWTGTYTGELFF	TGTGCCAGCAGCTGGACAGGTACTTACACCGGGGAGCTGTTTTTT
.	TRBV6-6	TRBJ1-5	.	CASSYSKGSNQPQHF	TGTGCCAGCAGTTACTCCAAGGGCAGCAATCAGCCCCAGCATTTT
TRBD1	TRBV7-8	TRBJ1-1	few	CASSPRGRGTEAFF	TGTGCCAGCAGCCCCAGGGGGCGGGGGACTGAAGCTTTCTTT
.	TRBV30	TRBJ2-3	.	CAWSVHGGTDTQYF	TGTGCCTGGAGTGTACACGGGGGTACAGATACGCAGTATTTT
.	TRBV27	TRBJ1-4	few	CASSSYRAGQDEKLFF	TGTGCCAGCAGTTCATATCGGGCAGGACAAGACGAAAAACTGTTTTTT
.	TRBV27	TRBJ1-1	once	CASRWTVGMNTEAFF	TGTGCCAGCAGGTGGACAGTCGGGATGAACACTGAAGCTTTCTTT
.	TRBV5-6	TRBJ1-1	.	CASSLGVRVGAFF	TGTGCCAGCAGCTTGGGAGTTAGGGTGGGAGCTTTCTTT
.	TRBV3-1/TRBV3-2	TRBJ1-3	few	CASSQDLSNSGNTIYF	TGTGCCAGCAGCCAAGATCTGTCCAACTCTGGAAACACCATATATTTT
.	TRBV19	TRBJ1-5	.	CASSISQGGFSNQPQHF	TGTGCCAGTAGTATTAGTCAGGGTGGCTTTAGCAATCAGCCCCAGCATTTT
.	TRBV29-1	TRBJ2-1	.	CSVLLRDSSSYNEQFF	TGCAGCGTGTTACTTCGGGACTCAAGCTCCTACAATGAGCAGTTCTTC
.	TRBV5-1	TRBJ1-1	.	CASKEAAVNTEAFF	TGCGCCAGCAAGGAAGCAGCCGTGAACACTGAAGCTTTCTTT
.	TRBV19	TRBJ1-2	.	CASSKARGPSNYGYTF	TGTGCCAGTAGTAAGGCAAGGGGCCCCTCTAACTATGGCTACACCTTC
TRBD1	TRBV30	TRBJ1-2	few	CAFPLRGGGGYTF	TGTGCCTTCCCGCTCAGGGGGGGCGGTGGCTACACCTTC
TRBD1	TRBV5-5	TRBJ1-1	once	CASSLVPQGWAEAFF	TGTGCCAGCAGCTTGGTTCCACAGGGGTGGGCTGAAGCTTTCTTT
TRBD2	TRBV6-5	TRBJ2-7	.	CASSRTRGYEQYF	TGTGCCAGCAGTCGGACTAGGGGCTACGAGCAGTACTTC
.	TRBV12-3/TRBV12-4	TRBJ1-5	few	CASSRSNQPQHF	TGTGCCAGCAGCCGGAGCAATCAGCCCCAGCATTTT